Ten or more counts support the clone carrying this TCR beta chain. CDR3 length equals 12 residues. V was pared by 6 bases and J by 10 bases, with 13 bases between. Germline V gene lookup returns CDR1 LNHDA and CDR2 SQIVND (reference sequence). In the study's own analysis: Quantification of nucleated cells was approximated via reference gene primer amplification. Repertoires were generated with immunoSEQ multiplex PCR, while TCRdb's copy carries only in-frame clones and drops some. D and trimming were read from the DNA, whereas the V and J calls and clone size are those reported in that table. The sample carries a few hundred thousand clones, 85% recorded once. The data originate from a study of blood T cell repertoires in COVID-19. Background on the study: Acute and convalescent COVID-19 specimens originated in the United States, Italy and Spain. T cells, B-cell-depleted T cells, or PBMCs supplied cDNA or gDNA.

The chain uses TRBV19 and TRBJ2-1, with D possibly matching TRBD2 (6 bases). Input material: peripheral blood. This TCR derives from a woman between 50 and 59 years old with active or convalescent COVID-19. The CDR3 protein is CASRNFREEQFF. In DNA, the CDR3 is TGTGCCAGTAGGAACTTCCGGGAGGAGCAGTTCTTC.